This TCR beta chain was captured by sequencing in a study of TIL therapy for anti-PD-1-resistant metastatic lung cancer. Time point of the sample: pre-treatment sample, taken before nivolumab and TIL therapy. Most excised metastases sampled were pleural nodules or supraclavicular lymph nodes. The libraries were made with immunoSEQ v3. The data were produced by immunoSEQ multiplex PCR, yet TCRdb's version contains in-frame clones alone and is incomplete. The data contain about 50,000 clones, roughly 70% of them singletons. Trimming left V 3 bases short and J 0 bases short, with 15 bases between. The germline V gene encodes CDR1 SGHDT and CDR2 YYEEEE. The CDR3 is 16 amino acids.

The sequences come from tumor tissue, collected at baseline. This rearrangement joins TRBV5-6 to TRBJ1-1; D is possibly TRBD1 (5 bases). The receptor was derived from a person aged 25 to 79 with non-small cell lung cancer. For the CDR3, the DNA is TGTGCCAGCAGCTACCTCGGGAGGGGCATGAACACTGAAGCTTTCTTT. Translation gives CASSYLGRGMNTEAFF. The full variable domain, completed using reference TRBV5-6 and TRBJ1-1, is DAGVTQSPTHLIKTRGQQVTLRCSPKSGHDTVSWYQQALGQGPQFIFQYYEEEERQRGNFPDRFSGHQFPNYSSELNVNALLLGDSALYLCASSYLGRGMNTEAFFGQGTRLTVV.